The present T cell receptor beta chain was sequenced within a study of CD4+ T cells in melanoma. Of note for this clone: What it recognizes is unknown.

The repertoire was sequenced with immunoSEQ multiplex PCR; TCRdb's copy has only in-frame clones and lacks some. The sample records some 14,000 clones, 80% to 85% being singletons. Broader study findings: A reported correlation linked neoantigen-specific CD4+ T cells to CD8+, macrophage and B cell function. In melanoma, neoantigen-specific CD4+ T cells reportedly differed in differentiation state.

Looked up from germline, CDR1 is MGHRA and CDR2 is YSYEKL. V was trimmed by 8 bases and J by 0 bases, leaving 11 bases between them. The CDR3 is made up of 14 amino acids. This receptor was obtained from a human donor with melanoma. Sequencing was performed on cells from a culture (not recorded whether cultured in vitro). V is TRBV4-1 and J is TRBJ1-5; TRBD1 is a possible D gene (6 bases). CDR3 sequence: CASARGDSNQPQHF. CDR3 nucleotides: TGCGCCAGCGCAAGGGGGGATAGCAATCAGCCCCAGCATTTT.